This is a list of T cell receptor beta chains from one sample in a study of T cell repertoires in cytomegalovirus infection. TCRdb fed the reads into MiXCR, producing one record per CDR3 protein. The repertoire holds 740,000 or so distinct CDR3 sequences, with roughly 36% as singletons. The sequencing sample was made of PBMCs. All receptors derive from a human donor in good health (CMV status not recorded). Some clones in this sample may be carry-over from other donors' samples. CDR3s include the opening cysteine and the closing phenylalanine or tryptophan. The D gene is left open where the match is weak. The size of a clone is reported for some rows only, either as once, few or many, or as a class for expanded clones.

j_call	clone_size	d_call	v_call	cdr3_nt	cdr3_aa
TRBJ2-1	-	TRBD1	TRBV7-7	TGTGCTAGCAGCTTGGAAAGACAGGGTGAGCAGTTCTTC	CASSLERQGEQFF
TRBJ2-7	few	-	TRBV10-3	TGTGCCATCACCCCCGGTGGGGGGACTGTCGAGCAGTACTTC	CAITPGGGTVEQYF
TRBJ2-7	-	TRBD1	TRBV28	TGTGCCAGCAGTTCCCCGGACAGGGGGCGCATTGAGCAGTACTTC	CASSSPDRGRIEQYF
TRBJ1-3	-	-	TRBV6-5	TGTGCCAGCAGTTATGTACATGGCGGAAACACCATATATTTT	CASSYVHGGNTIYF
TRBJ2-1	few	-	TRBV19	TGTGCCAGTACCCGAGGGGGAAACTACAATGAGCAGTTCTTC	CASTRGGNYNEQFF
TRBJ1-1	-	-	TRBV7-6	TGTGCCAGCAGCTCCCGTGAAGGGGTGAACACTGAAGCTTTCTTT	CASSSREGVNTEAFF
TRBJ1-5	-	-	TRBV4-1	TGCGCCAGCGGCCGGGGGAATAGCAATCAGCCCCAGCATTTT	CASGRGNSNQPQHF
TRBJ2-3	-	-	TRBV6-2/TRBV6-3	TGTGCCAGCGGGGACCCGCTTGGGACGCAGTATTTT	CASGDPLGTQYF
TRBJ2-1	-	-	TRBV2	TGTGCCAGCAGGTCGAGGGACGGAGTCTACAATGAGCAGTTCTTC	CASRSRDGVYNEQFF
TRBJ2-1	few	-	TRBV28	TGTGCCAGCAGTTCCTCTTTCGGACTTGCGTCCTACAATGAGCAGTTCTTC	CASSSSFGLASYNEQFF
TRBJ1-1	-	TRBD1	TRBV2	TGTGCCAGCAGTCCCGACAGGGGATGGAACACTGACGCTTTCTTT	CASSPDRGWNTDAFF
TRBJ1-1	-	-	TRBV5-1	TGCGCCAGCAGCTGGGTCGGACGTAACACTGAAGCTTTCTTT	CASSWVGRNTEAFF
TRBJ2-7	few	TRBD1	TRBV4-1	TGCGCCAGCAGCCAAGGAACCGGGACAGTTACCTACGAGCAGTACTTC	CASSQGTGTVTYEQYF
TRBJ2-3	-	-	TRBV25-1	TGTGCCAGTCCTACGCGGAGGACTACCTGCACAGATACGCAGTATTTT	CASPTRRTTCTDTQYF
TRBJ1-6	-	-	TRBV5-1	TGCGCCAGCAGCTTGGAGGCAGCCAATTCACCCCTCCACTTT	CASSLEAANSPLHF
TRBJ2-3	-	-	TRBV28	TGTGCCAGCAGTTTCCCCCCGGGTGGTCTACGCACAGATACGCAGTATTTT	CASSFPPGGLRTDTQYF
TRBJ1-2	few	-	TRBV10-3	TGTGCCATCAGTGAGTCCCCAGGTTCCAACTATGGCTACACCTTC	CAISESPGSNYGYTF
TRBJ1-5	-	-	TRBV28	TGTGCCAGCCGGTTGAATAGCAATCAGCCCCAGCATTTT	CASRLNSNQPQHF
TRBJ1-4	-	-	TRBV7-9	TGTGCCAGCAGCCCCCGACAGGTTGGCGAAAAACTGTTTTTT	CASSPRQVGEKLFF
TRBJ1-5	-	TRBD1	TRBV10-3	TGTGCCATCAGTGGGTCCGGGACAGATAGCAATCAGCCCCAGCATTTT	CAISGSGTDSNQPQHF
TRBJ2-7	-	-	TRBV28	TGTGCCAGCAGTTTAGGAGCGGGCCTCCCCTACGAGCAGTACTTC	CASSLGAGLPYEQYF
TRBJ1-2	few	-	TRBV7-2	TGTGCCAGCAGCTTAAGGGGGGGGAGGGACTATGGCTACACCTTC	CASSLRGGRDYGYTF
TRBJ1-5	-	-	TRBV7-2	TGTGCCTGCAGCGCCACCCAGGGGTATCAGCCCCAGCATTTT	CACSATQGYQPQHF
TRBJ2-7	few	TRBD1	TRBV28	TGTGCCAGCACCGTCCCGGGACAGGGTTCCTACGAGCAGTACTTC	CASTVPGQGSYEQYF
TRBJ2-3	-	-	TRBV24-1	TGTGCCACCAGTGATCCCTCACCAGATACGCAGTATTTT	CATSDPSPDTQYF
TRBJ1-5	-	-	TRBV28	TGTGCCAGCAGTCGTACAGGGCGCCTAGGGCATCAGCCCCAGCATTTT	CASSRTGRLGHQPQHF
TRBJ2-5	few	-	TRBV5-1	TGCGCCAGCAGCGGTGAACTCCGGATGCCCCAGTACTTC	CASSGELRMPQYF
TRBJ1-1	few	-	TRBV19	TGTGCCAGTAGTGTTAGACCCCTAGGACTTCAGGGCCTGAACACTGAAGCTTTCTTT	CASSVRPLGLQGLNTEAFF
TRBJ1-1	few	-	TRBV3-1	TGTGCCAGCAGCCTCGTCCCCCAAGGATCCACTGAAGCTTTCTTT	CASSLVPQGSTEAFF
TRBJ2-1	once	TRBD2	TRBV6-4	TGTGCCAGCAGTGGTGGGGGGGTCAATTACAATGAGCAGTTCTTC	CASSGGGVNYNEQFF
TRBJ2-5	few	-	TRBV28	TGTGCCAGCAGTTTTCTAAGGCAAGAGACCCAGTACTTC	CASSFLRQETQYF
TRBJ1-5	once	-	TRBV6-6	TGTGCCAGCAGTTACGACAGATTAAGCCATCAGCCCCAGCATTTT	CASSYDRLSHQPQHF
TRBJ1-1	-	-	TRBV20-1	TGCAGTGCTATAAAAGGGGGGGCTGAAGCTTTCTTT	CSAIKGGAEAFF